The T cell receptor (beta chain) described here comes from a study of T cells in Graves' hyperthyroidism and ophthalmopathy. General study points: In blood, most of the thyroid clonotypes expanded above 0.001 were also present. Ophthalmopathy and stable hyperthyroidism were told apart by a 13 V-J model.

As concerns this clonotype: Its antigen is not known.

The study defined stable Graves' hyperthyroidism as no ophthalmopathy progression within 18 months. The patients, who ranged from 18 to 65 in age, presented with newly diagnosed hyperthyroidism lasting under 2 months. The CDR3 covers 15 residues. CDR1 and CDR2 (germline): LNHNV, YYDKDF (reference sequence). J gave up 5 bases and V 2 bases, and 4 bases lay outside the gene matches. TCR beta CDR3 region amplification was performed from RNA transcripts. HTBI primers were employed in a first-round RT-PCR of the TCR CDR3. A single record per CDR3 protein comes from TCRdb applying MiXCR to the multiplex PCR reads. The data contain approximately 590,000 distinct CDR3 sequences, 15% to 19% of them singletons.

This chain uses TRBV15 with TRBJ2-1, with 9 bases that match TRBD2. Input material: blood. The sequence came from a woman in her twenties or thirties with Graves' hyperthyroidism. CDR3 amino acids: CATSRLAGRDNEQFF. CDR3 in DNA: TGTGCCACCAGCAGACTAGCGGGGCGAGACAATGAGCAGTTCTTC.